This T cell receptor beta chain was identified in a study of blood T cell repertoires in COVID-19. Germline V CDR1 and CDR2: SGDLS, YYNGEE. The ends lost 4 bases at V and 4 bases at J; junction bases unmatched: 12. The CDR3 loop spans 16 amino acids. Generated by immunoSEQ multiplex PCR, the TCRdb table keeps only in-frame clones and is missing some. The repertoire holds 160,000 or so clones, with about four fifths as singletons. This TCR was sampled from a man in his 60s with active or convalescent COVID-19. The V and J genes are TRBV9 and TRBJ2-7; 9 positions agree with TRBD1. The sequenced sample consisted of peripheral blood. The CDR3 DNA follows: TGTGCCAGCAGCCCGGCGAGCCGGACAGGGGAGTACGAGCAGTACTTC. Protein product: CASSPASRTGEYEQYF.